The rows below give T cell receptor beta chains drawn from one sample of a study of T cells in Graves' hyperthyroidism and ophthalmopathy. MiXCR, run by TCRdb on the multiplex PCR reads, gives a single entry per CDR3 protein. This sample carries about 640,000 distinct CDR3 sequences, approximately 42% of them seen once, and the ten largest clones take less than 8.5%. The sample comprised peripheral blood or thyroid tissue (not recorded which). The receptor source for this set is an adult man with Graves' disease, either hyperthyroidism or ophthalmopathy (not recorded which). CDR3s include the opening cysteine and the closing phenylalanine or tryptophan. D genes are given only for firm matches. Clone size is not always given. Where it is, it says once, few, many or a class for expanded clones.

.,15,.,TRBJ2-5,TRBV6-5,CASSPTWDFQETQYF,TGTGCCAGCAGCCCGACTTGGGACTTTCAAGAGACCCAGTACTTC
.,13,.,TRBJ1-1,TRBV7-9,CASSSGAYTKAFF,TGTGCCAGCAGCTCGGGGGCATACACTAAAGCTTTCTTT
.,15,few,TRBJ2-5,TRBV20-1,CSAPSYRDNQETQYF,TGCAGTGCACCTTCATACCGGGACAACCAAGAGACCCAGTACTTC
TRBD1,15,.,TRBJ1-2,TRBV5-4,CASRLTGASDYGYTF,TGTGCCAGCAGATTGACAGGGGCGAGTGACTATGGCTACACCTTC
TRBD1,14,many,TRBJ1-1,TRBV5-1,CASRGQLANTEAFF,TGCGCCAGCAGGGGACAGCTTGCGAACACTGAAGCTTTCTTT
.,14,many,TRBJ1-1,TRBV7-9,CASSQDRGNTEAFF,TGTGCCAGCAGCCAAGATCGAGGGAACACTGAAGCTTTCTTT
TRBD1,15,.,TRBJ1-1,TRBV6-1,CASSPGQGAITEAFF,TGTGCCAGCAGTCCGGGACAGGGGGCGATCACTGAAGCTTTCTTT
.,13,.,TRBJ1-1,TRBV10-3,CATRTNQNTEAFF,TGTGCCACTCGGACAAACCAGAACACTGAAGCTTTCTTT
.,17,few,TRBJ1-5,TRBV6-5,CASSYRSPVRSNQPQHF,TGTGCCAGCAGTTACCGGAGTCCGGTACGGAGCAATCAGCCCCAGCATTTT
.,14,.,TRBJ1-5,TRBV7-9,CASSTTGTNQPQHF,TGTGCCAGCAGCACTACAGGGACCAATCAGCCCCAGCATTTT
.,15,.,TRBJ2-5,TRBV25-1,CASSGESRDQEAQYF,TGTGCCAGCAGTGGCGAATCCAGGGACCAAGAGGCCCAGTACTTC
.,14,.,TRBJ1-6,TRBV7-2,CASSLGTLESPLHF,TGTGCCAGCAGCTTAGGTACCCTTGAATCACCCCTCCACTTT
.,13,.,TRBJ1-2,TRBV2,CASHTGLNYGYTF,TGTGCCAGCCACACAGGGCTTAACTATGGCTACACCTTC
.,18,.,TRBJ1-5,TRBV2,CASGSLWGGGGSNQPQHF,TGTGCCAGCGGCTCCCTCTGGGGGGGAGGAGGGAGCAATCAGCCCCAGCATTTT
TRBD1,14,.,TRBJ1-6,TRBV25-1,CASSYGEGAITLHF,TGTGCCAGCAGTTATGGAGAGGGGGCAATCACCCTCCACTTT
TRBD1,16,.,TRBJ2-7,TRBV19,CASSKAAGTGSYEQYF,TGTGCCAGTAGTAAGGCCGCCGGGACAGGATCCTACGAGCAGTACTTC
TRBD2,16,.,TRBJ2-5,TRBV24-1,CATSASGSIHQETQYF,TGTGCCACCAGTGCTAGCGGGAGTATCCACCAAGAGACCCAGTACTTC
.,14,few,TRBJ2-5,TRBV2,CASWVDGPGETQYF,TGTGCCAGCTGGGTTGACGGACCCGGGGAGACCCAGTACTTC
TRBD1,18,.,TRBJ2-5,TRBV7-9,CASSPKASQDRGSETQYF,TGTGCCAGCAGCCCCAAAGCCTCTCAGGACAGGGGGTCGGAGACCCAGTACTTC
TRBD1,15,.,TRBJ1-5,TRBV2,CASSELGTGDQPQHF,TGTGCCAGCAGTGAACTGGGGACAGGGGACCAGCCCCAGCATTTT
.,11,many,TRBJ1-2,TRBV29-1,CSAGNNYGYTF,TGCAGCGCTGGTAATAACTATGGCTACACCTTC
.,13,few,TRBJ1-4,TRBV7-2,CASSPTQGEKLFF,TGTGCCAGCAGCCCTACCCAAGGGGAAAAACTGTTTTTT
TRBD2,15,.,TRBJ2-5,TRBV29-1,CSVEGTSAYQETQYF,TGCAGCGTTGAGGGGACTAGCGCGTACCAAGAGACCCAGTACTTC
.,11,many,TRBJ2-5,TRBV29-1,CSVDFRETQYF,TGCAGCGTTGACTTCCGGGAGACCCAGTACTTC
.,15,.,TRBJ1-6,TRBV9,CASSVEALHRSPLHF,TGTGCCAGCAGCGTAGAAGCGCTTCACCGATCACCCCTCCACTTT
TRBD1,12,.,TRBJ1-4,TRBV20-1,CSASTGHEKLFF,TGCAGTGCCTCGACAGGGCATGAAAAACTGTTTTTT
.,18,few,TRBJ2-7,TRBV7-6,CASSLVSTVGGSSYEQYF,TGTGCCAGCAGCTTAGTCTCTACCGTGGGAGGAAGCTCCTACGAGCAGTACTTC
.,15,many,TRBJ1-5,TRBV2,CASSEYRVSAQPQHF,TGTGCCAGCAGTGAGTACAGGGTTTCAGCTCAGCCCCAGCATTTT
.,14,.,TRBJ2-1,TRBV24-1,CATSASRGNYEQFF,TGTGCCACCAGTGCTAGTAGGGGAAACTACGAGCAGTTCTTC
.,12,.,TRBJ1-2,TRBV12-3/TRBV12-4,CASSFYGVGYTF,TGTGCCAGCAGTTTCTACGGGGTCGGCTACACCTTC
.,13,.,TRBJ2-7,TRBV29-1,CSVNSGQIYEQYF,TGCAGCGTTAACAGCGGGCAGATCTACGAGCAGTACTTC
TRBD1,16,.,TRBJ2-7,TRBV9,CASSEERTGGIYEQYF,TGTGCCAGCAGTGAAGAACGGACAGGGGGGATCTACGAGCAGTACTTC
.,12,.,TRBJ1-4,TRBV20-1,CSAIQSVEKLFF,TGCAGTGCTATACAGAGCGTCGAAAAACTGTTTTTT
.,14,many,TRBJ1-6,TRBV11-2,CASSLVGRGSPLHF,TGTGCCAGCAGCTTAGTGGGGCGCGGGTCACCCCTCCACTTT
.,16,.,TRBJ1-4,TRBV7-9,CASSSPTAALGEKLFF,TGTGCCAGCAGCAGTCCGACAGCCGCACTGGGGGAAAAACTGTTTTTT
.,13,.,TRBJ1-2,TRBV12-3/TRBV12-4,CASSPSGQHGYTF,TGTGCCAGCAGCCCCTCCGGGCAGCATGGCTACACCTTC
TRBD2,16,few,TRBJ2-5,TRBV2,CASSDLPASGRWTQYF,TGTGCCAGCAGTGATCTCCCGGCTAGCGGGCGGTGGACCCAGTACTTC
TRBD1,16,.,TRBJ1-2,TRBV6-5,CASSVHGQGANYGYTF,TGTGCCAGCAGTGTCCACGGACAGGGGGCGAACTATGGCTACACCTTC
.,17,many,TRBJ1-6,TRBV7-6,CASSIPTESSYNSPLHF,TGTGCCAGCAGCATACCGACGGAGAGCTCCTATAATTCACCCCTCCACTTT
TRBD1,13,.,TRBJ1-6,TRBV7-2,CASSPDRGSPLHF,TGTGCCAGCAGCCCGGACAGGGGTTCACCCCTCCACTTT
.,15,.,TRBJ1-6,TRBV10-3,CASREVIGDNSPLHF,TGTGCCAGCAGAGAGGTCATCGGAGATAATTCACCCCTCCACTTT
.,13,.,TRBJ2-3,TRBV2,CASSEAGSDTQYF,TGTGCCAGCAGTGAAGCCGGGTCGGATACGCAGTATTTT
TRBD2,14,.,TRBJ2-2,TRBV7-2,CASGGLAGVGELFF,TGTGCCAGCGGGGGACTAGCGGGGGTCGGGGAGCTGTTTTTT
.,17,.,TRBJ1-1,TRBV7-8,CASSPLGLSGYGAEAFF,TGTGCCAGCAGCCCCCTGGGTTTGTCAGGGTACGGCGCTGAAGCTTTCTTT
.,11,.,TRBJ1-2,TRBV29-1,CSESDSQGYPF,TGCAGCGAATCGGACAGTCAAGGCTACCCCTTC
TRBD1,17,few,TRBJ1-5,TRBV12-3/TRBV12-4,CASSAQDRGSWHQPQHF,TGTGCCAGCAGTGCACAGGACAGGGGTTCATGGCATCAGCCCCAGCATTTT
TRBD1,15,many,TRBJ1-4,TRBV2,CASSWDRTTNEKLFF,TGTGCCAGCAGTTGGGACAGGACAACTAATGAAAAACTGTTTTTT
.,18,few,TRBJ1-6,TRBV7-2,CASSLKPQGSSYNSPLHF,TGTGCCAGCAGCTTAAAACCACAGGGTAGCTCCTATAATTCACCCCTCCACTTT
.,15,.,TRBJ2-7,TRBV6-5,CASSYSQGLRYEQYF,TGTGCCAGCAGTTACTCGCAGGGACTTCGCTACGAGCAGTACTTC
TRBD2,16,few,TRBJ2-5,TRBV20-1,CSARGGGSGMKETQYF,TGCAGTGCTAGAGGGGGTGGTAGCGGGATGAAGGAGACCCAGTACTTC
.,15,.,TRBJ2-2,TRBV7-3,CASNPNGQPTGELFF,TGTGCCAGCAACCCGAATGGACAACCCACCGGGGAGCTGTTTTTT
TRBD2,17,.,TRBJ2-7,TRBV29-1,CSVEAPPLAGDLYEQYF,TGCAGCGTTGAAGCCCCCCCCCTAGCGGGGGACCTCTACGAGCAGTACTTC
.,12,.,TRBJ2-7,TRBV20-1,CSASQGPYEQYF,TGCAGTGCTAGCCAGGGGCCCTACGAGCAGTACTTC
.,16,.,TRBJ1-6,TRBV25-1,CASSLAAGEANSPLHF,TGTGCCAGCAGCTTAGCAGCCGGGGAGGCGAATTCACCCCTCCACTTT
TRBD1,15,once,TRBJ1-5,TRBV2,CASRKTGPGDQPQHF,TGTGCCAGCAGGAAGACAGGGCCGGGGGATCAGCCCCAGCATTTT